These 32 T cell receptor beta chains came from one sample sequenced in a study of T cell repertoires in cytomegalovirus infection. These receptors' targets are unknown. Each CDR3 protein gets one entry after TCRdb re-called the reads with MiXCR. This sample yields about half a million distinct CDR3 sequences, of which roughly 34% are seen a single time; roughly 15% belongs to the top ten. Specimen: cultured PBMCs, collected from culture after CMV antigen stimulation. The source is a human donor in good health (CMV status not recorded). Some clones in this sample may be carry-over from other donors' samples.

This clonotype was counted a few times. The V and J genes are TRBV30 and TRBJ2-1, with D possibly matching TRBD1 (5 bases). Germline V gene lookup returns CDR1 GTSNPN and CDR2 SVGIG (reference sequence). V shed 3 bases and J shed 0 bases, with 9 bases lying between them. The CDR3 covers 14 residues. As DNA, the CDR3 is TGTGCCTGGAGACAGGCCAGCTCCTACAATGAGCAGTTCTTC. Residues: CAWRQASSYNEQFF.

In its sample, this clonotype was seen a few times. The chain joins TRBV24-1 to TRBJ1-5, with D unresolved. V lost 3 bases, J lost 0 bases, and 5 bases lay in between. The CDR3 extends over 14 amino acids. CDR1 is KGHDR and CDR2 is SFDVKD in the germline V gene. Here the CDR3 DNA reads TGTGCCACCAGTGATATCGATAGCAATCAGCCCCAGCATTTT. It specifies CATSDIDSNQPQHF.

This clonotype has more than one count but fewer than ten. V gene TRBV12-3 or TRBV12-4 combines with J gene TRBJ1-1; D is possibly TRBD1 (6 bases). This CDR3 contains 13 residues. V lost 3 bases to trimming and J lost 8 bases, with 13 bases between them. The CDR3 loop reads CASSLFGRGEAFF. CDR3 DNA sequence: TGTGCCAGCAGTTTGTTTGGCAGGGGAGAAGCTTTCTTT.

This clonotype occurred many times. J is TRBJ1-5 and V is TRBV6-6; TRBD1 might be the D (5 bases). Germline assignment: CDR1 MNHNY and CDR2 SVGAGI (reference sequence). This CDR3 has 14 amino acids. V was clipped by 2 bases and J by 4 bases, with 9 bases between them. DNA of the CDR3: TGTGCCAGCAGTTACGACAGATTAAATCAGCCCCAGCATTTT. Translation: CASSYDRLNQPQHF.

This clonotype was detected only a few times. CDR3 bases: TGTGCCAGCAGTGAGTTAGCGGGAGTTAATGAGCAGTTCTTC. As protein: CASSELAGVNEQFF. The chain uses TRBV2 and TRBJ2-1; TRBD2 matches 9 bases. J gave up 7 bases and V 3 bases, and 4 bases lay outside the gene matches. This CDR3 has 14 amino acids. Germline V gene sequence: CDR1 SNHLY, CDR2 FYNNEI.

The V gene is TRBV27, the J gene TRBJ2-1; TRBD2 matches at 9 bases. The germline V gene has CDR1 MNHEY and CDR2 SMNVEV (reference sequence). This CDR3 is built from 14 residues. J was trimmed by 9 bases and V by 5 bases; bases with no gene match: 8. The CDR3 region is CASSPTSGGAEQFF. CDR3 bases: TGTGCCAGCAGTCCGACTAGCGGCGGAGCTGAGCAGTTCTTC.

This clonotype was counted many times. The chain recombines TRBV7-2 with TRBJ2-5; D is possibly TRBD1 or TRBD2 (5 bases each). Looked up from germline, CDR1 is SGHTA and CDR2 is FQGNSA. Between the trimmed V and J ends, which lost 5 bases and 1 base, there was a span of 11 bases. This CDR3 contains 14 residues. The CDR3 is CASSRGPTQETQYF. Written as DNA, the CDR3 is TGTGCCAGCAGCCGGGGACCTACCCAAGAGACCCAGTACTTC.

V and J are TRBV6-2 or TRBV6-3 and TRBJ2-1, with 7 bases that match TRBD2. CDR1 MNHEY and CDR2 SVGEGT come from the germline V gene. V trimming: 5 bases; J trimming: 4 bases; junction bases outside the gene matches: 8. The CDR3 runs to 15 residues. This chain's CDR3 is CASSPRDYPYNEQFF. The CDR3 DNA reads TGTGCCAGCAGTCCTCGGGACTACCCTTACAATGAGCAGTTCTTC.

The chain is built from TRBV25-1 and TRBJ2-1; 10 positions match TRBD2. CDR3 length equals 15 residues. The germline V gene has CDR1 MGHDK and CDR2 SYGVNS. With V trimmed by 4 bases and J by 5 bases, 5 bases remained unmatched. CDR3 bases: TGTGCCAGCAGTGCTACTAGCGGGAACGACAATGAGCAGTTCTTC. Its translation: CASSATSGNDNEQFF.

The chain has TRBV6-6 and TRBJ2-7; weak D call: TRBD1 (5 bases). Trimming took 4 bases from V and 3 from J, leaving 10 bases between them. CDR3 length: 13 amino acids. Germline CDR1 reads MNHNY; CDR2 reads SVGAGI (reference sequence). CDR3 in amino acids: CASSSPTVYEQYF. CDR3 in DNA: TGTGCCAGCAGTTCTCCGACAGTCTACGAGCAGTACTTC.

This clonotype was counted between two and nine times. The genes are TRBV7-2 and TRBJ2-7; 12 bases fit TRBD2. The CDR3 is 12 amino acids. V lost 4 bases to trimming and J lost 9 bases; unmatched junction nucleotides: 1. Germline V lookup: CDR1 SGHTA, CDR2 FQGNSA. The CDR3 loop is CASSSSGRGQYV. The CDR3 DNA reads as TGTGCCAGCAGCTCTAGCGGGAGGGGGCAGTACGTC.

This clonotype was detected a few times. The V gene is TRBV10-3, the J gene TRBJ2-7; D ambiguous. This CDR3 spans 12 amino acids. Germline V gives CDR1 ENHRY, CDR2 SYGVKD. V was trimmed by 3 bases and J by 8 bases, leaving 11 bases between them. The CDR3 DNA reads TGTGCCATCAGTGACCCCCGAGATAAGCAGTACTTC. Translated: CAISDPRDKQYF.

This chain connects TRBV20-1 to TRBJ1-5; TRBD1 is a possible D gene (5 bases). The CDR3 consists of 16 residues. Germline V gene data show CDR1 as DFQATT and CDR2 as SNEGSKA (reference sequence). Trimming removed 3 bases from V and 3 bases from J, with 18 bases in between. The CDR3 protein is CSASALEGHTNQPQHF. In DNA form, the CDR3 reads TGCAGTGCTAGCGCCCTCGAGGGGCACACCAATCAGCCCCAGCATTTT.

This chain uses TRBV7-9 with TRBJ2-7, with D possibly being TRBD2 (6 bases). CDR3 size: 15 residues. The V end lost 5 bases, the J end lost 2 bases, and 16 bases lay between the germline ends. Germline assignment: CDR1 SEHNR and CDR2 FQNEAQ (reference sequence). In nucleotides, the CDR3 is TGTGCCAGCAGCCCTTTGGGGGGTGAGACCTACGAGCAGTACTTC. It is translated as CASSPLGGETYEQYF.

The J gene is TRBJ1-5, the V gene TRBV12-5; 9 bases map to TRBD1. The V gene's germline CDR1 is LGHNT and CDR2 FRNRAP. This CDR3 is built from 16 residues. V lost 7 bases to trimming and J lost 1 base; unmatched junction nucleotides: 8. CDR3 coding DNA: TGTGCTAGTGTTCCCACAGGGGGCGGAAGCAATCAGCCCCAGCATTTT. The encoded protein is CASVPTGGGSNQPQHF.

This chain connects TRBV14 to TRBJ2-1, with 8 bases fitting TRBD2. With V trimmed by 4 bases and J by 0 bases, 5 bases remained unmatched. Germline V CDR1 and CDR2: SGHDN, FVKESK. There are 16 residues in the CDR3. CDR3 sequence (DNA): TGTGCCAGCAGCCCACTAGCGGTCCTCTCCTACAATGAGCAGTTCTTC. This encodes CASSPLAVLSYNEQFF.

The V gene is TRBV9, the J gene TRBJ2-7; the match to TRBD1 covers 9 bases. V lost 3 bases to trimming and J lost 0 bases; unmatched junction nucleotides: 7. CDR3 size: 16 residues. The germline V gene has CDR1 SGDLS and CDR2 YYNGEE. Here the CDR3 reads CASSGTGAGPSYEQYF. CDR3 DNA sequence: TGTGCCAGCAGCGGGACAGGGGCGGGCCCCTCCTACGAGCAGTACTTC.

This clonotype was recorded at least ten times. V and J are TRBV7-2 and TRBJ2-3; no firm D call. This CDR3 has 14 residues. Trimming pared 4 bases from V and 2 bases from J, leaving 10 bases between. CDR1 is SGHTA and CDR2 is FQGNSA in the germline V gene. The CDR3 region has the DNA TGTGCCAGCAGCTCCTATCTCGACACAGATACGCAGTATTTT. It encodes CASSSYLDTDTQYF. Together with reference TRBV7-2 and TRBJ2-3, the CDR3 gives the full variable domain: GAGVSQSPSNKVTEKGKDVELRCDPISGHTALYWYRQSLGQGLEFLIYFQGNSAPDKSGLPSDRFSAERTGGSVSTLTIQRTQQEDSAVYLCASSSYLDTDTQYFGPGTRLTVL.

The chain recombines TRBV19 with TRBJ2-7; a weak D match, TRBD2 (6 bases). The CDR3 spans 15 residues. Germline CDR1 and CDR2: LNHDA and SQIVND (reference sequence). Trimming removed 1 base at V and 3 bases at J, with 13 bases between. CDR3 DNA: TGTGCCAGTAGTATAGTGGCGGGGAAGGTCTACGAGCAGTACTTC. This encodes CASSIVAGKVYEQYF.

This chain joins TRBV7-2 and TRBJ1-3, with D perhaps matching TRBD1 (6 bases). Looked up from germline, CDR1 is SGHTA and CDR2 is FQGNSA. V was trimmed by 1 base and J by 4 bases, leaving 11 bases between them. This CDR3 spans 15 amino acids. The CDR3: CASSLVTGRGNTIYF. The CDR3 nucleotides are TGTGCCAGCAGCTTAGTAACAGGGAGGGGAAACACCATATATTTT.

The rearrangement uses TRBV7-3 and TRBJ1-4, with D perhaps matching TRBD1 (6 bases). Germline V gene data show CDR1 as SGHTA and CDR2 as FQGTGA. The CDR3 consists of 18 residues. The germline V and J ends were trimmed by 4 bases and 0 bases, with 18 bases remaining between them. In DNA form, the CDR3 reads TGTGCCAGCAGCTGGGGGGGCCTTACCGGTACAACTAATGAAAAACTGTTTTTT. Amino acid sequence: CASSWGGLTGTTNEKLFF.

This chain links TRBV6-5 with TRBJ2-3, with a possible D match to TRBD2 (6 bases). The CDR3 runs 15 residues. V was trimmed by 0 bases and J by 7 bases, leaving 14 bases between them. Germline V gene lookup returns CDR1 MNHEY and CDR2 SVGAGI. CDR3 loop: CASSYSGRGHHTQYF. As DNA, the CDR3 is TGTGCCAGCAGTTACTCTGGGCGGGGCCACCATACGCAGTATTTT.

This clonotype was counted many times. The chain employs TRBV7-6 and TRBJ1-3; D unclear. Germline values: CDR1 SGHVS, CDR2 FNYEAQ. Between the trimmed V and J ends, which lost 2 bases and 2 bases, there was a span of 7 bases. The CDR3 is 14 amino acids. The CDR3 sequence: CASSLTVPGNTIYF. CDR3 nucleotides: TGTGCCAGCAGCTTAACTGTCCCTGGAAACACCATATATTTT.

This clonotype was seen repeatedly, ten times or more. The chain employs TRBV7-2 and TRBJ1-5; no firm D call. The CDR3 is 14 amino acids. V dropped 5 bases and J dropped 2 bases, with 10 bases sitting between them. CDR1 and CDR2 from the germline V gene are SGHTA and FQGNSA. CDR3 loop: CASSPRHGNQPQHF. As DNA, the CDR3 is TGTGCCAGCAGCCCTCGGCATGGCAATCAGCCCCAGCATTTT.

This clonotype has a handful of counts. The chain combines TRBV10-3 with TRBJ2-3; D is ambiguous. The CDR3 is 15 residues long. The germline CDR1 and CDR2 sequences are ENHRY and SYGVKD. V was shortened by 4 bases and J by 1 base, with 12 bases between the two germline ends. The CDR3 region is CAISVLDQGTDTQYF. In nucleotides, the CDR3 is TGTGCCATCAGTGTTCTGGACCAGGGCACAGATACGCAGTATTTT.

This clonotype was counted a few times. The V and J genes are TRBV24-1 and TRBJ2-2; tentatively, D is TRBD1 (6 bases). Per germline, CDR1 KGHDR and CDR2 SFDVKD. This CDR3 comprises 16 residues. The ends were cut back, 3 bases at V and 3 bases at J, with 13 bases in the middle. The CDR3 DNA reads as TGTGCCACCAGTGATGGTGCTTGGACAGACACCGGGGAGCTGTTTTTT. This encodes CATSDGAWTDTGELFF.

The rearrangement uses TRBV7-2 and TRBJ2-3, with D possibly called TRBD1 or TRBD2 (5 bases each). The V gene lost 3 bases and the J gene lost 7 bases, with 20 bases spanning the gap. The CDR3 runs to 16 residues. Germline V CDR1 and CDR2: SGHTA, FQGNSA. In DNA, the CDR3 is TGTGCCAGCAGCTTGCAACCCGGGACCCAGGGAAATACGCAGTATTTT. Protein product: CASSLQPGTQGNTQYF. Full variable domain (remainder filled in from reference TRBV7-2 and TRBJ2-3): GAGVSQSPSNKVTEKGKDVELRCDPISGHTALYWYRQSLGQGLEFLIYFQGNSAPDKSGLPSDRFSAERTGGSVSTLTIQRTQQEDSAVYLCASSLQPGTQGNTQYFGPGTRLTVL.

Written as DNA, the CDR3 is TGTGCCAGCAGTTACTCGGGATGGGAGCAGTTCTTC. It specifies CASSYSGWEQFF. The chain recombines TRBV6-8 with TRBJ2-1, with D uncertain. The germline V and J ends were trimmed by 0 bases and 10 bases, with 7 bases remaining between them. Germline CDR1 reads MNHGY; CDR2 reads SAAAGT. CDR3 length: 12 amino acids.

The rearrangement joins TRBV9 to TRBJ2-7; D is perhaps TRBD2 (5 bases). V was pared by 4 bases and J by 3 bases, with 20 bases between. CDR1 SGDLS and CDR2 YYNGEE come from the germline V gene. The CDR3 totals 16 residues. CDR3 nucleotides: TGTGCCAGCAGCCCCACGGGAACAAAGCCTGTCTACGAGCAGTACTTC. It codes for CASSPTGTKPVYEQYF.

The rearrangement uses TRBV19 and TRBJ1-2; tentatively, D is TRBD1 (5 bases). The length of the CDR3 is 13 residues. Trimming left V 7 bases short and J 7 bases short, with 16 bases between. In germline, CDR1 is LNHDA, CDR2 SQIVND (reference sequence). DNA for the CDR3: TGTGCCAGTATAAGGGACCGAGCTGCTGGCTACACCTTC. Translation: CASIRDRAAGYTF.

This clonotype was detected a few times. The chain combines TRBV6-5 with TRBJ2-3, with TRBD2 identical over 13 bases. CDR1 and CDR2 (germline): MNHEY, SVGAGI. V lost 5 bases and J lost 10; bases outside the gene matches: 9. The length of the CDR3 is 15 residues. As DNA, the CDR3 is TGTGCCAGCAGTCGTACAGGACTAGCGGGAGTGGCGCAGTATTTT. Translating it yields CASSRTGLAGVAQYF.

This clonotype was detected many times. V and J are TRBV7-2 and TRBJ2-3; 8 bases are a match to TRBD2. Germline CDR1 is SGHTA and CDR2 is FQGNSA. The CDR3 has 16 residues. Losses at the gene ends were 5 bases for V and 2 bases for J; bases not matched to a gene: 9. In DNA, the CDR3 is TGTGCCAGCAGCCTAGGGGTAGCGGGATTCACAGATACGCAGTATTTT. Translated, it gives CASSLGVAGFTDTQYF.